These T cell receptor beta chains were read from a single sample in a study of T-cell memory formation after mild COVID-19. Each CDR3 protein is one row after TCRdb ran MiXCR on the 5' RACE reads. The data hold some 350,000 distinct CDR3 sequences, with 15% observed a single time. The specimen was PBMCs or a T cell subset sorted from them (not recorded which). The receptors shown here come from a man aged 18 to 35 who had mild COVID-19 (a few samples of this study predate the infection). Cell type and time point are not known. Each CDR3 is given without its conserved first and last residue. Each record gives: J gene, V gene, CDR3 length, CDR3 protein.

>TRBJ1-5|TRBV11-2|12
ASSLGQEIQPQH
>TRBJ2-7|TRBV6-5|13
ASKARWELSYEQY
>TRBJ2-2|TRBV6-5|11
ASSYSASGELF
>TRBJ2-3|TRBV4-3|13
ASSQSGLGSHTQY
>TRBJ2-5|TRBV7-9|14
ASSRPGAGQLETQY
>TRBJ2-5|TRBV7-6|12
ASSLVKGQETQY
>TRBJ2-5|TRBV4-1|11
ASSQKQGETQY
>TRBJ1-2|TRBV18|11
ASSPGENYGYT
>TRBJ1-6|TRBV7-2|14
ASSRTGGILNSPLH
>TRBJ1-1|TRBV5-1|11
ASTELEGTEAF
>TRBJ2-5|TRBV6-5|14
ASSYTGLAGPQTQY
>TRBJ2-7|TRBV29-1|10
SVWAGVHEQY
>TRBJ2-2|TRBV9|14
ASSPFLAGNTGELF
>TRBJ2-1|TRBV5-1|10
ASSLARTEQF
>TRBJ2-4|TRBV4-3|16
ASSLDRGARGAGNIQY
>TRBJ2-1|TRBV5-1|11
ASSTGGYPEQF
>TRBJ1-3|TRBV28|10
ASTYPGNTIY
>TRBJ1-5|TRBV6-2/TRBV6-3|15
ASSYSFGRVINQPQH
>TRBJ2-5|TRBV7-2|13
ASSPQATRGETQY
>TRBJ1-1|TRBV20-1|14
SATTSRFGGNTEAF
>TRBJ2-3|TRBV7-2|9
ASASWDTQY
>TRBJ2-2|TRBV24-1|14
ATSRGGGGNTGELF
>TRBJ1-5|TRBV5-1|12
ASSWDSTNQPQH
>TRBJ1-1|TRBV5-1|13
ASSVTQGAVTEAF
>TRBJ2-3|TRBV5-1|11
AGSPGSTDTQY
>TRBJ2-2|TRBV24-1|13
ATSDTRADTGELF
>TRBJ1-1|TRBV5-4|15
ASSLVGRGQENTEAF
>TRBJ1-1|TRBV5-8|11
ASSLVGNGRAF
>TRBJ2-1|TRBV15|12
ATRWFPDYNEQF
>TRBJ2-1|TRBV5-1|13
ASSLPESSYNEQF
>TRBJ2-3|TRBV5-1|14
ASSHGPGQLTDTQY
>TRBJ2-3|TRBV5-6|12
ASSLARQGDTQY
>TRBJ1-5|TRBV7-2|14
ASSLLAGGSNQPQH
>TRBJ2-1|TRBV27|15
ASSLFGLARGYNEQF
>TRBJ1-1|TRBV29-1|11
SALRLINTEAF
>TRBJ2-3|TRBV12-3/TRBV12-4|12
ASGAGGTTDTQY
>TRBJ2-7|TRBV9|12
ASSVEPGKMEQY
>TRBJ1-2|TRBV7-6|11
ASSSDRGQGYT
>TRBJ1-1|TRBV28|10
ASSFKATEAF
>TRBJ2-3|TRBV18|14
ASSPQRNVRTDTQY
>TRBJ2-3|TRBV24-1|15
ATSELTTGTLTDTQY
>TRBJ1-5|TRBV7-8|12
ASSLTRTAQPQH
>TRBJ2-3|TRBV10-3|12
AISESLSTDTQY
>TRBJ1-1|TRBV6-2/TRBV6-3|12
ASSSGTTGTEAF
>TRBJ2-1|TRBV18|13
ASSLSGPDSNEQF